Sequencing of this TCR beta chain was carried out in a study of a mutant IDH1 vaccine in newly diagnosed glioma. At the level of the study: Earlier therapy was either radiotherapy, temozolomide, or both, and most got both.

Germline V CDR1 and CDR2: SNHLY, FYNNEI. Trimming cost V 7 bases and J 5 bases; bases outside gene matches: 8. The CDR3 length is 16 residues. As concerns this clone: Its antigen is undetermined.

Time point in this sample: week 47, end of study. The study gave 300 ug of mutant IDH1 20-mer peptide per vaccine dose, with topical imiquimod. The method was immunoSEQ multiplex PCR; TCRdb's version includes in-frame clones alone and lacks a portion of them. The sample includes roughly 22,000 clones, 82% of them seen just once. The receptor was isolated from a man aged 35 to 55 with glioma. Some clones in this sample may be carry-over from other donors' samples. The material was PBMCs, obtained from a glioma patient whose treatment included an IDH1 peptide vaccine. The rearrangement uses TRBV2 and TRBJ2-2, with 12 bases aligning to TRBD2. In nucleotides, the CDR3 is TGTGCCAGCAACGGACTCGGACTAGCGGGGACCGGGGAGCTGTTTTTT. Amino acid sequence: CASNGLGLAGTGELFF.